The 2 T cell receptor beta chains presented below share a single source sample, sequenced in a study of vaccination effects on CD4 cells after COVID-19. Their antigens remain unidentified. Profiling relied on immunoSEQ multiplex PCR, and the TCRdb table lists in-frame clones only, not all of them. The repertoire holds about 79,000 clones, with 70% to 75% as singletons. Antigen-specific CD4+ T cell clonotypes were called by their expansion after viral peptide-pool culture in ViraFEST. CD4+ T cells were isolated after around 10 days of culture. The sample consisted of CD4+ T cells from PBMCs cultured with HCoV-229E spike peptides, taken before COVID-19 vaccination. These receptors were taken from a human donor who received a COVID-19 vaccine.

This clone was observed a single time. This chain uses TRBV5-1 with TRBJ2-5; no clear D gene. Germline V CDR1 and CDR2: SGHRS, YFSETQ. Trimming shortened V by 0 bases and J by 4 bases, and 13 bases separated the two germline ends. The CDR3 sequence is 15 residues long. The CDR3 loop reads CASSLASMSRETQYF. CDR3 coding DNA: TGCGCCAGCAGCTTGGCCTCGATGTCCCGAGAGACCCAGTACTTC.

The CDR3 nucleotides are TGTGCCTGGAGATCGGGGGCGAGCAATCAGCCCCAGCATTTT. It codes for CAWRSGASNQPQHF. J is TRBJ1-5 and V is TRBV30, with a possible D match to TRBD1 (6 bases). The CDR3 contains 14 residues. The germline V gene encodes CDR1 GTSNPN and CDR2 SVGIG (reference sequence). V was pared by 3 bases and J by 1 base, with 10 bases between.